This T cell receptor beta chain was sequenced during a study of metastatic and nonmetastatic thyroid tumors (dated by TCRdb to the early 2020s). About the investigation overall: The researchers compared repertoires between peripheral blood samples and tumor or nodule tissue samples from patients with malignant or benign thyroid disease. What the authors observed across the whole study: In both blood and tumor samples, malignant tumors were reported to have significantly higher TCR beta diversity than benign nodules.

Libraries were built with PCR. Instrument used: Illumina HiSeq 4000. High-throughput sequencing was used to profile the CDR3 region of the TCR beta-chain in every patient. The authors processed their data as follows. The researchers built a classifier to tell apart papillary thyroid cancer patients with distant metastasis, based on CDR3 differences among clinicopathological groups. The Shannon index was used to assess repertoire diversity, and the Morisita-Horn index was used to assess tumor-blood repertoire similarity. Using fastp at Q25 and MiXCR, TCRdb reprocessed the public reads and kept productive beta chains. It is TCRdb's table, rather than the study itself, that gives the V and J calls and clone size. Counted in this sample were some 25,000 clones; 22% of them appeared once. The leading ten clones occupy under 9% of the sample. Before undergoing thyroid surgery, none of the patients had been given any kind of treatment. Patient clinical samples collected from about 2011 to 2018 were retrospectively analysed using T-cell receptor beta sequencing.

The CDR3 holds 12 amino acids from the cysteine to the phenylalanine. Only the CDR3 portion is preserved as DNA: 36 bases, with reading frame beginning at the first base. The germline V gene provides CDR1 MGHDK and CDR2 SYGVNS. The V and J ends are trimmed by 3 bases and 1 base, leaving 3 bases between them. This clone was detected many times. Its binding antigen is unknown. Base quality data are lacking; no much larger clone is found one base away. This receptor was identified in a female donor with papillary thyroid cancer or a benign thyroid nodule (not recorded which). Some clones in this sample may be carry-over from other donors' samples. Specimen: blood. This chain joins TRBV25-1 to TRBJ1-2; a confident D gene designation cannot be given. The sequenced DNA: TGTGCCAGCAGTGACGGTAACTATGGCTACACCTTC. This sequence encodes CASSDGNYGYTF.